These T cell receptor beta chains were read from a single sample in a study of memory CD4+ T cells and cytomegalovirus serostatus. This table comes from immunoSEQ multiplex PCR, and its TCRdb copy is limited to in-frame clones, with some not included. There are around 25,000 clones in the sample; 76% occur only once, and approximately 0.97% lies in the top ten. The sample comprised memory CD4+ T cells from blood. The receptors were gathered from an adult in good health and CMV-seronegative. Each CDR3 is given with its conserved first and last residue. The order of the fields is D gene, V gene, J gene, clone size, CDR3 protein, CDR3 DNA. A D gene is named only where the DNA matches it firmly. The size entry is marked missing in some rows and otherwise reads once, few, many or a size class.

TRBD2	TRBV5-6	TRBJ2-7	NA	CASSRGLAGVYEQYF	TGTGCCAGCAGCAGGGGACTAGCGGGAGTCTACGAGCAGTACTTC
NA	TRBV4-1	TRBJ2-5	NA	CASSQGAAFQETQYF	TGCGCCAGCAGCCAAGGGGCAGCCTTCCAAGAGACCCAGTACTTC
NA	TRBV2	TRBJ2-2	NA	CASRLLGELFF	TGTGCCAGCAGGTTATTAGGGGAGCTGTTTTTT
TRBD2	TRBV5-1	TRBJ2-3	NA	CASSGRELLSTDTQYF	TGCGCCAGCAGCGGGAGGGAACTACTTAGCACAGATACGCAGTATTTT
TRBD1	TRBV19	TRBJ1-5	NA	CASSPDRLGQPQHF	TGTGCCAGTAGCCCGGACAGGTTGGGTCAGCCCCAGCATTTT
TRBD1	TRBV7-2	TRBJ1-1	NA	CASSLSQQGARAFF	TGTGCCAGCAGCTTAAGTCAGCAGGGGGCAAGGGCTTTCTTT
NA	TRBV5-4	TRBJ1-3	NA	CASSLGGTAGNTIYF	TGTGCCAGCAGCTTGGGAGGTACAGCTGGAAACACCATATATTTT
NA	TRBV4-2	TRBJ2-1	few	CASSQDLGGTSYNEQFF	TGTGCCAGCAGCCAAGATTTGGGGGGGACATCCTACAATGAGCAGTTCTTC
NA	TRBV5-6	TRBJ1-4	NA	CASSFRGLTNEKLFF	TGTGCCAGCAGCTTCAGGGGACTAACTAATGAAAAACTGTTTTTT
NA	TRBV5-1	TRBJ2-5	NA	CASSPDTQETQYF	TGCGCCAGCAGCCCTGACACGCAAGAGACCCAGTACTTC
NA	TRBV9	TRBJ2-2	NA	CASNQGGNTGELFF	TGTGCCAGCAACCAGGGGGGGAACACCGGGGAGCTGTTTTTT
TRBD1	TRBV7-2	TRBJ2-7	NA	CASSATGQGVGEQYF	TGTGCCAGCAGCGCAACGGGACAGGGCGTTGGTGAGCAGTACTTC
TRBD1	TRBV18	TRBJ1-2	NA	CASSPEGASGYTF	TGTGCCAGCTCCCCCGAGGGGGCGAGCGGCTACACCTTC
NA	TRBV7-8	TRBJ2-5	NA	CASSLAHKTGYQETQYF	TGTGCCAGCAGCTTAGCGCATAAGACAGGTTATCAAGAGACCCAGTACTTC
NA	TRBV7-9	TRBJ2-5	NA	CASSDQRAQYF	TGTGCCAGCAGCGACCAGCGGGCCCAGTACTTC
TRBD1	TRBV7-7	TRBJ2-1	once	CASSAGTGGVNEQFF	TGTGCTAGCAGCGCCGGGACAGGGGGTGTCAATGAGCAGTTCTTC
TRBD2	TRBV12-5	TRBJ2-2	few	CASAASGAGELFF	TGTGCTAGTGCCGCGAGCGGGGCCGGGGAGCTGTTTTTT
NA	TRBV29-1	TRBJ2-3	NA	CSVLGVGNTDTQYF	TGCAGCGTTTTGGGTGTGGGTAACACAGATACGCAGTATTTT
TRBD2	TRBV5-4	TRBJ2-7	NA	CASSLAGEGPHLF	TGTGCCAGCAGCTTGGCCGGGGAGGGCCCTCACCTTTTC
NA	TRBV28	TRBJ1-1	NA	CASSLAALNTEAFF	TGTGCCAGCAGCCTGGCGGCCTTGAACACTGAAGCTTTCTTT
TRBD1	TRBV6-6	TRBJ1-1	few	CATCRDSSNTEAFF	TGTGCCACTTGCAGGGACAGCTCGAACACTGAAGCTTTCTTT
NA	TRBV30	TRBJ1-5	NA	CAWSQNRDQPQHF	TGTGCCTGGAGTCAAAACAGGGATCAGCCCCAGCATTTT
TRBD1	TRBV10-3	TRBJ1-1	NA	CAVTKGQGDPAFF	TGTGCCGTCACGAAAGGACAGGGGGATCCGGCTTTCTTT
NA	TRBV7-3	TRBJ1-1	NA	CASGLHWDTEAFF	TGTGCCAGCGGACTCCATTGGGACACTGAAGCTTTCTTT
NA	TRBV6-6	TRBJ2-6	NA	CASRTGTLGVLTF	TGTGCCAGCAGAACGGGGACCCTGGGCGTCCTGACTTTC
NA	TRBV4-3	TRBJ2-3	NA	CASSHQRTRTDTQYF	TGCGCCAGCAGCCACCAGCGGACCCGCACAGATACGCAGTATTTT
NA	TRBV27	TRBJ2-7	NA	CASSPRGVGPYEQYF	TGTGCCAGCAGTCCCCGTGGGGTTGGCCCCTACGAGCAGTACTTC
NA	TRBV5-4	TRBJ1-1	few	CASSYFNMNTEAFF	TGTGCCAGCAGCTACTTTAATATGAACACTGAAGCTTTCTTT
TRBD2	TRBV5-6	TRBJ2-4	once	CASSPLAGAKNIQYF	TGTGCCAGCAGCCCACTAGCGGGAGCCAAAAACATTCAGTACTTC
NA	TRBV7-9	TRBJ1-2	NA	CASSLDSRGSGYTF	TGTGCCAGCAGCTTAGACTCACGAGGGAGTGGCTACACCTTC
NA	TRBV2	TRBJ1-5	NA	CASRQGDGNQPQHF	TGTGCCAGCAGGCAGGGAGATGGCAATCAGCCCCAGCATTTT
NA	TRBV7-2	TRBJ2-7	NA	CATQKGGSSYEQYF	TGTGCCACACAGAAGGGGGGGAGCTCCTACGAGCAGTACTTC
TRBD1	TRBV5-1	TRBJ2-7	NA	CASAPGTGGSEQYF	TGCGCCAGCGCACCCGGGACAGGGGGTTCCGAGCAGTACTTC
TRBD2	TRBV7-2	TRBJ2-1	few	CASSLALAGGYNEQFF	TGTGCCAGCAGCTTAGCGCTGGCGGGGGGCTACAATGAGCAGTTCTTC
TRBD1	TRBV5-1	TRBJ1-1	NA	CASSLLQGGNTEAFF	TGCGCCAGCAGCCTCCTGCAGGGGGGGAACACTGAAGCTTTCTTT
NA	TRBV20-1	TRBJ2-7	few	CSAAPGDEQYF	TGCAGTGCAGCCCCGGGAGACGAGCAGTACTTC
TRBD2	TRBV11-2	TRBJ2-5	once	CASSQRLASETQYF	TGTGCCAGCAGCCAAAGACTAGCCTCAGAGACCCAGTACTTC
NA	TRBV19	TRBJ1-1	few	CATLPSLMNTEAFF	TGTGCCACCCTCCCCTCCTTAATGAACACTGAAGCTTTCTTT
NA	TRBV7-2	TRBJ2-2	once	CASSPTGQNTGELFF	TGTGCCAGCAGCCCCACAGGGCAGAACACCGGGGAGCTGTTTTTT
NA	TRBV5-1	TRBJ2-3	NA	CASSTSDRSTDTQYF	TGCGCCAGCTCAACCTCGGACAGAAGCACAGATACGCAGTATTTT
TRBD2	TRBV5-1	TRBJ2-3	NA	CASSLDSAGTRGLDTQYF	TGCGCCAGCAGCTTGGACAGCGCCGGGACTAGGGGATTAGATACGCAGTATTTT
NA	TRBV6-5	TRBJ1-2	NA	CASSWRGILDGYTF	TGTGCCAGCAGTTGGAGGGGCATTCTCGACGGCTACACCTTC
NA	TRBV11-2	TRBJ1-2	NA	CASSARDNNLGGYTF	TGTGCCAGCAGCGCGCGGGACAACAACTTGGGTGGCTACACCTTC
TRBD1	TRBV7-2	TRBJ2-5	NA	CASSLGPGGPFQETQYF	TGTGCCAGCAGCTTAGGACCAGGGGGCCCCTTCCAAGAGACCCAGTACTTC
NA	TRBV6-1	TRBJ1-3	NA	CASPTGSSGNTIYF	TGTGCCAGCCCCACAGGGTCCTCTGGAAACACCATATATTTT
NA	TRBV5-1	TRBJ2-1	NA	CASSLGQPNEQFF	TGCGCCAGCAGCTTAGGACAGCCAAATGAGCAGTTCTTC
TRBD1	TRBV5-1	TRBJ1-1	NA	CASSPTGGYTEAFF	TGCGCCAGCAGCCCGACAGGGGGATACACTGAAGCTTTCTTT
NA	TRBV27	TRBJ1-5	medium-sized	CASREQPQHF	TGTGCCAGCAGGGAGCAGCCCCAGCATTTT